This T cell receptor beta chain is from a study of blood T cell repertoires in COVID-19. The length of the CDR3 is 15 residues. CDR1 is SNHLY and CDR2 is FYNNEI in the germline V gene. V lost 4 bases, J lost 0 bases, and 4 bases stayed unmatched. This table comes from immunoSEQ multiplex PCR, and its TCRdb copy is limited to in-frame clones, with some not included. The table records 60,000 or so clones, over 75% of them present only once. The receptor comes from a man aged 60 to 75 with active or convalescent COVID-19. Sample: peripheral blood. This rearrangement joins TRBV2 to TRBJ2-7, with 9 bases lining up with TRBD2. CDR3 residues: CASSGQAGGSYEQYF. In DNA form, the CDR3 reads TGTGCCAGCAGTGGACAAGCGGGGGGCTCCTACGAGCAGTACTTC. The whole variable domain, filled in from reference TRBV2 and TRBJ2-7, reads EPEVTQTPSHQVTQMGQEVILRCVPISNHLYFYWYRQILGQKVEFLVSFYNNEISEKSEIFDDQFSVERPDGSNFTLKIRSTKLEDSAMYFCASSGQAGGSYEQYFGPGTRLTVT.